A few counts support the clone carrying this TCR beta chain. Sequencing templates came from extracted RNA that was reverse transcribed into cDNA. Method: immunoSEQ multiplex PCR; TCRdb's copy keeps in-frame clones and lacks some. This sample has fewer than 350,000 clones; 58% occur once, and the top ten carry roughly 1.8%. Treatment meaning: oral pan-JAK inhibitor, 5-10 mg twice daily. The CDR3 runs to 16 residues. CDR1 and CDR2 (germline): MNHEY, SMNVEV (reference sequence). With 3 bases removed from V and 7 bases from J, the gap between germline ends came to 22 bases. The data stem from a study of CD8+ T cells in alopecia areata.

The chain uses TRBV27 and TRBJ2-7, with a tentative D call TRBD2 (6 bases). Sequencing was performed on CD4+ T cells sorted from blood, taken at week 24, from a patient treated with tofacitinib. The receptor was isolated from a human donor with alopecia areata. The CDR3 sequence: CASSLAGWRDWTEQYF. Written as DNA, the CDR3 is TGTGCCAGCAGTTTGGCAGGGTGGCGGGACTGGACGGAGCAGTACTTC.